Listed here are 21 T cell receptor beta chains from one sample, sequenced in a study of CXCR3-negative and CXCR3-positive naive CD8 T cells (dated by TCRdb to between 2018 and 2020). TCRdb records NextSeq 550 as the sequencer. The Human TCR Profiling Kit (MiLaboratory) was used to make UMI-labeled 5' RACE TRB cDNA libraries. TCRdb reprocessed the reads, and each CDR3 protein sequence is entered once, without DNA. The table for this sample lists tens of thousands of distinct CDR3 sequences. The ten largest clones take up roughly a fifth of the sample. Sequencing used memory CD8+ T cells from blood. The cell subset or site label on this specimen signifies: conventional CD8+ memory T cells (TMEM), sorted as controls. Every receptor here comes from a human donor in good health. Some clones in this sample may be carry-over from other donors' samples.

Here the CDR3 reads CASSRGLNYEQYF. The rearrangement joins TRBV6-2 or TRBV6-3 to TRBJ2-7; with no DNA, the TCRdb D assignment of TRBD2 cannot be verified. CDR1 MNHEY and CDR2 SVGEGT come from the germline V gene. This CDR3 region has 13 residues.

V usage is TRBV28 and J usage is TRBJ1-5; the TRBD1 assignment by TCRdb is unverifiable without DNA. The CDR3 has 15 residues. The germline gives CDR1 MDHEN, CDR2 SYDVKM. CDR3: CASTTGAHSNQPQHF.

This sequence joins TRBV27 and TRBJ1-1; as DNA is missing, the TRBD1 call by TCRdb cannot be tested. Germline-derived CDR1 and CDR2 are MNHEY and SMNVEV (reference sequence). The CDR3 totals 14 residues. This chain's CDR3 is CASSLPPDTAEAFF.

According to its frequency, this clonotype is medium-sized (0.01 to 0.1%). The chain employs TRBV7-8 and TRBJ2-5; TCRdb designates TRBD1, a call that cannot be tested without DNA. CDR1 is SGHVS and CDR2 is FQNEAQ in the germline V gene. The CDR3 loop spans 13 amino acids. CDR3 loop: CASTQGAGETQYF. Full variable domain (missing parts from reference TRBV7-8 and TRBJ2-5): GAGVSQSPRYKVAKRGQDVALRCDPISGHVSLFWYQQALGQGPEFLTYFQNEAQLDKSGLPSDRFFAERPEGSVSTLKIQRTQQEDSAVYLCASTQGAGETQYFGPGTRLLVL.

CDR3: CASSKDPLAERGKTQYF. The rearrangement links TRBV21-1 to TRBJ2-5; TCRdb gives TRBD2 as the D gene, but with no DNA this cannot be confirmed. TRBV21-1 is reported as a pseudogene. The CDR3 is 17 residues long.

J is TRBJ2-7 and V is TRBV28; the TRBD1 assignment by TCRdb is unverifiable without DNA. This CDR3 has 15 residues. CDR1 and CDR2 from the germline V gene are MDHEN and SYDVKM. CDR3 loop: CASSSPRRGLHEQYF.

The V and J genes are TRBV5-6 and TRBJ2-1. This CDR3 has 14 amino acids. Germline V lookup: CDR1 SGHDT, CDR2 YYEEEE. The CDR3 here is CASSFGYGYNEQFF.

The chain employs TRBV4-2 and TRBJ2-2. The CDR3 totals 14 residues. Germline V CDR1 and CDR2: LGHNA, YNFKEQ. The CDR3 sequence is CASSQTRNTGELFF.

The CDR3 reads CSVDAGGLGNEQFF. The J gene is TRBJ2-1, the V gene TRBV29-1; the D gene TCRdb calls, TRBD2, cannot be checked with no DNA. The CDR3 sequence is 14 residues long. Per the germline V gene, CDR1 is SQVTM and CDR2 is ANQGSEA.

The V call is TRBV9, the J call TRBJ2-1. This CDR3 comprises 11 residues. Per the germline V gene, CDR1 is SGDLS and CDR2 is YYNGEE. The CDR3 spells CASSVSNEQFF.

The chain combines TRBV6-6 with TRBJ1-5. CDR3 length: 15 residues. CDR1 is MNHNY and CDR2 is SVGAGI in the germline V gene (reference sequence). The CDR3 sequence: CASRPGLLPNQPQHF.

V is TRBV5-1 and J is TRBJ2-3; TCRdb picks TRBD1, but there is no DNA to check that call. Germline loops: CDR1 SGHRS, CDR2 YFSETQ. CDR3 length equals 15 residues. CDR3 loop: CASSLKQGQADTQYF.

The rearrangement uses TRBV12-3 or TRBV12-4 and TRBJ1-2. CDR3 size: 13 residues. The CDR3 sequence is CASSGPADNSYTF.

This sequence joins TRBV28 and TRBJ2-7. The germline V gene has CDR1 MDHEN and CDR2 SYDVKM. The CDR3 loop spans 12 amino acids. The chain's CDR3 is CASSLWVYEQYF.

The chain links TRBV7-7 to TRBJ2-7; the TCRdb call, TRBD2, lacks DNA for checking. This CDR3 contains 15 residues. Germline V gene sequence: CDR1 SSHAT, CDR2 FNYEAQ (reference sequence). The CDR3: CASSPTAGGVYEQYF.

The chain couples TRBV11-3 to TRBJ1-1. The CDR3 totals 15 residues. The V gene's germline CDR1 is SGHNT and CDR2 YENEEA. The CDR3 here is CASSPPNRLNTEAFF.

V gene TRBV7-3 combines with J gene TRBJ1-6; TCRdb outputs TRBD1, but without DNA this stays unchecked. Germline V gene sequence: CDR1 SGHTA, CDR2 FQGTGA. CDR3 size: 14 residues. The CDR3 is CASSSTGSDSPLHF. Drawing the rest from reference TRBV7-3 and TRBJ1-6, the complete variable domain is GAGVSQTPSNKVTEKGKYVELRCDPISGHTALYWYRQSLGQGPEFLIYFQGTGAADDSGLPNDRFFAVRPEGSVSTLKIQRTERGDSAVYLCASSSTGSDSPLHFGNGTRLTVT.

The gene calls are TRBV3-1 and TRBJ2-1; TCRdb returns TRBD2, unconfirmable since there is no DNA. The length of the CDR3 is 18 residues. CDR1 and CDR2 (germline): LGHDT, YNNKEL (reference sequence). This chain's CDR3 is CASSQDQASGDSYNEQFF.

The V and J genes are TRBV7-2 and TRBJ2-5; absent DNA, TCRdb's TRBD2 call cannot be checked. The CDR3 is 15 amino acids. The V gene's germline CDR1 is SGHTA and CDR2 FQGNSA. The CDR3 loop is CASSTRLASQETQYF.

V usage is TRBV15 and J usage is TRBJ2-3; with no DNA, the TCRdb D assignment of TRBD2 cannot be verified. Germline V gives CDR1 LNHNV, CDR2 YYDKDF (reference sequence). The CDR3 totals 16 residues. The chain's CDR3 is CATSRDRGSGTDTQYF.

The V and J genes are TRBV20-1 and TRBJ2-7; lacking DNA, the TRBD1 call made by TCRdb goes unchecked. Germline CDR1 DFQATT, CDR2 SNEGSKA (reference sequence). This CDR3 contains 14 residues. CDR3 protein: CSARVGQGPYEQYF.